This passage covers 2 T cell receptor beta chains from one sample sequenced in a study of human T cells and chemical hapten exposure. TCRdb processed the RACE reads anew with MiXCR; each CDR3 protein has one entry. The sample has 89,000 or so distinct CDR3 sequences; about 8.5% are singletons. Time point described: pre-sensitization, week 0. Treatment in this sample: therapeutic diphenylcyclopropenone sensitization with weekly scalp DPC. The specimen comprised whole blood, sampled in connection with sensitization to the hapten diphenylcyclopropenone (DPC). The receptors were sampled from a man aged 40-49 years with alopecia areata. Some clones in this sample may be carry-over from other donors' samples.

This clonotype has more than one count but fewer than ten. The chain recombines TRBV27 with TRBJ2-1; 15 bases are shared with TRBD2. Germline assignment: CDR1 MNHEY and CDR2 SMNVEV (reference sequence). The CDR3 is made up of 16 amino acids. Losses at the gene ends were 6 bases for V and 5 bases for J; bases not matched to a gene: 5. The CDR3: CASSLGLAGGDNEQFF. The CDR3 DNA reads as TGTGCCAGCAGCCTCGGACTAGCGGGAGGGGACAATGAGCAGTTCTTC.

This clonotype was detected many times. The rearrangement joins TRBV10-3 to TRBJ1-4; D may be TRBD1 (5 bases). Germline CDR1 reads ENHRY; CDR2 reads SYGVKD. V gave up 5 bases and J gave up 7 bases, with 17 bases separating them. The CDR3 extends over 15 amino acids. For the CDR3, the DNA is TGTGCCATCAGTCCGGACACTCTCGGGAGTGAAAAACTGTTTTTT. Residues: CAISPDTLGSEKLFF.